This TCR beta chain stems from a study of shared clonotypes between healthy human individuals. This CDR3 is 13 amino acids long. Germline V gene sequence: CDR1 SNHLY, CDR2 FYNNEI. Trimming pared 2 bases from V and 7 bases from J, leaving 11 bases between. Sequenced by immunoSEQ multiplex PCR; TCRdb stores in-frame clones only, minus some. The sample consists of about 2.3 million clones, less than 95% of them appearing once. The chain uses TRBV2 and TRBJ1-2; tentative D call: TRBD1 (5 bases). The sequenced sample was naive CD4+ T cells from PBMCs. The subset was: CD45RA+ positively selected. The sequence derives from a man between 18 and 29 years old in good health. Some clones in this sample may be carry-over from other donors' samples. The DNA of the CDR3 is TGTGCCAGCAGTGAACAAGGGGTCTCTGGCTACACCTTC. It translates to CASSEQGVSGYTF.